These 29 T cell receptor beta chains share one sample of origin, sequenced in a study of tissue T cells after allogeneic stem cell transplantation. Repertoires were generated with immunoSEQ multiplex PCR, while TCRdb's copy carries only in-frame clones and drops some. The table lists several thousand clones, about half of them singletons. Time point meaning: mouse harvest day 7 after allogeneic transplant. Tail vein injection delivered 10^7 T-cell-depleted bone marrow cells and 10^6 splenic CD5+ T cells. Material for sequencing was lymph node tissue. The origin of the receptors is a female BALB/c mouse given C57BL/6 T cells with graft-versus-host disease after an allogeneic hematopoietic cell transplant.

As for this clone: Mouse germline and gene names are used. The CDR3 end falls 1 residue outside the read, so it is completed with the germline J gene. This chain links TRBV26 with TRBJ2-7; 11 bases are shared with TRBD2. From germline, CDR1 is KGHPV and CDR2 FQNQEV (reference sequence). This CDR3 is 15 amino acids long. V dropped 2 bases and J dropped 4; count of bases not matched to a gene: 4. The sequenced part of the CDR3 DNA is TGTGCCAGCAGTCTGCGGACTGGGGGGAATTATGAACAGTAC. Translating it yields CASSLRTGGNYEQY. The CDR3 as a whole reads CASSLRTGGNYEQYF.

For this clone: The genes and germline here are from mouse. With the read ending 1 residue before the CDR3 end, the germline J gene is used to fill in that end. The chain uses TRBV29 and TRBJ1-1; D unresolved. This CDR3 has 14 residues. Germline assignment: CDR1 MSHET and CDR2 SYDVDS. Trimming removed 0 bases at V and 4 bases at J, with 9 bases between. Incomplete CDR3 DNA: TGTGCTAGCAGTTTATCGCTCGGTTTCACAGAAGTCTTC. It translates to CASSLSLGFTEVF. The CDR3 in its entirety is CASSLSLGFTEVFF.

Concerning this clone: Gene names denote mouse genes. The CDR3 goes on 1 residue after the read ends, and that part is filled in from the germline J gene. This chain uses TRBV26 with TRBJ2-1, with a weak D call TRBD1 (6 bases). From germline, CDR1 is KGHPV and CDR2 FQNQEV (reference sequence). V was pared by 3 bases and J by 4 bases, with 10 bases between. This CDR3 comprises 14 residues. The CDR3 is CASSLSGQYAEQFF. The CDR3 bases that were read are TGTGCCAGCAGTCTTTCGGGACAATATGCTGAGCAGTTC.

Notes on this clone: The genes and germline here are from mouse. The read ends 1 residue shy of where the CDR3 ends; the end is completed using the germline J gene. This chain uses TRBV31 with TRBJ2-2; TRBD2 might be the D (7 bases). Germline CDR1 is GKSSPN and CDR2 is SITVG. V was trimmed by 0 bases and J by 2 bases, leaving 10 bases between them. There are 15 residues in the CDR3. The CDR3 region is CAWSLWGANTGQLYF. The CDR3 DNA, read in part, is TGTGCCTGGAGTCTATGGGGGGCCAACACCGGGCAGCTCTAC.

Concerning this clone itself: Gene names are mouse gene names. The missing CDR3 end, 1 residue past where the read stops, is filled in from the germline J gene. V gene TRBV1 combines with J gene TRBJ2-3; weak D call: TRBD2 (6 bases). The germline gives CDR1 NSQYPW, CDR2 LRSPGD (reference sequence). V shed 0 bases and J shed 0 bases, with 10 bases lying between them. The CDR3 spans 16 residues. Incomplete CDR3 DNA: TGCACCTGCAGTGCAGAGCTGGGGCCTAGTGCAGAAACGCTGTAT. This gives the protein CTCSAELGPSAETLY. The CDR3 in full is CTCSAELGPSAETLYF.

A remark on this clone: Gene names are the mouse ones. The CDR3 is cut off 1 residue early in the read; its end comes from the germline J gene. V and J are TRBV26 and TRBJ2-1, with a weak D call TRBD2 (5 bases). The CDR3 has 14 residues. CDR1 and CDR2 from the germline V gene are KGHPV and FQNQEV (reference sequence). Trimming pared 3 bases from V and 1 base from J, leaving 7 bases between. The sequenced CDR3 bases are TGTGCCAGCAGTCTCGCTGGGAACTATGCTGAGCAGTTC. Its protein is CASSLAGNYAEQF. The full CDR3 reads CASSLAGNYAEQFF.

Of note for this clone: Germline and genes here are mouse. The read halts 1 residue ahead of the CDR3 end, with the missing end drawn from the germline J gene. The chain employs TRBV4 and TRBJ2-5; 7 positions match TRBD2. Germline CDR1 LGHDT, CDR2 YNNKQL (reference sequence). CDR3 length: 12 amino acids. Trimming removed 8 bases from V and 4 bases from J; junction bases left unmatched: 3. CDR3 in amino acids: CASRWGKDTQYF. The covered CDR3 bases are TGTGCCAGCCGCTGGGGGAAAGACACCCAGTAC.

This clone was recorded a few times. The gene symbols are mouse symbols. Sequencing ends 1 residue short of the CDR3 end; the germline J gene provides the rest. The chain has TRBV15 and TRBJ2-1, with TRBD2 matching 13 bases. With V trimmed by 6 bases and J by 4 bases, 6 bases remained unmatched. The germline V gene encodes CDR1 SGHND and CDR2 FRSKSL. The CDR3 is 16 residues long. Incomplete CDR3 DNA: TGTGCCAGCAGACGGACTGGGGGGGCGCAATATGCTGAGCAGTTC. Translated, it gives CASRRTGGAQYAEQF. The full CDR3 protein is CASRRTGGAQYAEQFF.

Remarks on this clone: The genes are named according to mouse. The read terminates 1 residue ahead of where the CDR3 ends, so the germline J gene completes it. The chain recombines TRBV29 with TRBJ1-4; D is perhaps TRBD1 (6 bases). The CDR3 is 15 residues long. Germline-derived CDR1 and CDR2 are MSHET and SYDVDS. V gave up 6 bases and J gave up 0 bases, with 11 bases separating them. The CDR3 is CASRGQKISNERLFF. The part of the CDR3 DNA that was read is TGTGCTAGCAGGGGACAAAAAATTTCCAACGAAAGATTATTT. Combining the CDR3 with reference TRBV29 and TRBJ1-4 gives the whole variable domain DMKVTQMPRYLIKRMGENVLLECGQDMSHETMYWYRQDPGLGLQLIYISYDVDSNSEGDIPKGYRVSRKKREHFSLILDSAKTNQTSVYFCASRGQKISNERLFFGHGTKLSVL.

A word on this clone: Gene names denote mouse genes. The read halts 1 residue ahead of the CDR3 end, with the missing end drawn from the germline J gene. The chain recombines TRBV5 with TRBJ1-6, with D uncertain. TRBJ1-6 is placed among ORFs of uncertain function. The CDR3 is made up of 14 amino acids. V lost 0 bases, J lost 7 bases, and 7 bases lay in between. Germline CDR1 is LGHNA and CDR2 is YNLKQL (reference sequence). The CDR3 sequence: CASSQERQNSPLYF. The covered CDR3 bases are TGTGCCAGCAGCCAAGAGAGACAAAATTCGCCCCTCTAC.

Notes on this clone: The listed genes are named as in mouse. The read gets to within 1 residue of the CDR3 end, and the germline J gene fills in the rest. This sequence joins TRBV5 and TRBJ2-5, with 9 bases matching TRBD2. This CDR3 has 15 amino acids. V was clipped by 0 bases and J by 5 bases; unmatched bases: 3. Germline CDR1 reads LGHNA; CDR2 reads YNLKQL (reference sequence). The CDR3 protein is CASSQDWGGGDTQYF. Partial CDR3 DNA: TGTGCCAGCAGCCAAGATTGGGGGGGCGGAGACACCCAGTAC.

Notes on this clone: Mouse germline and gene names are used. The chain's CDR3 is CASSAGQHTEVFF. The CDR3 DNA, read in part, is TGTGCCAGCAGTGCGGGACAGCACACAGAAGTCTTC. The rearrangement joins TRBV26 to TRBJ1-1, with 7 bases lining up with TRBD1. The CDR3 end is not reached by the read, which stops 1 residue before it; the germline J gene fills it in. Looked up from germline, CDR1 is KGHPV and CDR2 is FQNQEV (reference sequence). Trimming removed 5 bases from V and 3 bases from J; junction bases left unmatched: 3. The CDR3 covers 13 residues. Drawing the rest from reference TRBV26 and TRBJ1-1, the complete variable domain is NSKVIQTPRYLVKGQGQKAKMRCIPEKGHPVVFWYQQNKNNEFKFLINFQNQEVLQQIDMTEKRFSAECPSNSPCSLEIQSSEAGDSALYLCASSAGQHTEVFFGKGTRLTVV.

On this clone itself: Genes and germline come from the mouse. Here the CDR3 reads CSSSTWGDQDTQYF. The sequenced part of the CDR3 DNA is TGCTCCAGCAGTACCTGGGGGGATCAAGACACCCAGTAC. This sequence joins TRBV23 and TRBJ2-5; TRBD2, the table's D call, was not compared with the DNA. The missing CDR3 end, 1 residue past where the read stops, is filled in from the germline J gene. In germline, CDR1 is KGHTA, CDR2 FQNQQP. The CDR3 loop spans 14 amino acids.

This clone was counted between two and nine times. All gene names here are mouse names. Incomplete CDR3 DNA: TGTGCCAGCGGTACCGGGACAGGGTATGAACAGTAC. Protein sequence: CASGTGTGYEQY. The CDR3 as a whole reads CASGTGTGYEQYF. J is TRBJ2-7 and V is TRBV13-2; 9 nucleotides agree with TRBD1. The read ends 1 residue early relative to the CDR3; the germline J gene fills the gap. Looked up from germline, CDR1 is NNHNN and CDR2 is SYGAGS (reference sequence). This CDR3 region has 13 residues. J lost 4 bases, V lost 4 bases, and 3 bases had no gene match.

This clone showed up just a few times. Each gene name is a mouse one. The read ends 1 residue early relative to the CDR3; the germline J gene fills the gap. This chain connects TRBV5 to TRBJ2-7; 13 bases align to TRBD2. With V trimmed by 4 bases and J by 7 bases, 1 base remained unmatched. The CDR3 sequence is 13 residues long. The V gene's germline CDR1 is LGHNA and CDR2 YNLKQL (reference sequence). The CDR3 bases that were read are TGTGCCAGCAGCCGGGACTGGGGGGGGGAACAGTAC. Translation: CASSRDWGGEQY. Given in full, the CDR3 is CASSRDWGGEQYF.

Notes on this clone: The genes are named according to mouse. The missing CDR3 end, 1 residue past where the read stops, is filled in from the germline J gene. This rearrangement joins TRBV3 to TRBJ1-1; D perhaps matches TRBD1 (6 bases). Deletions cut 4 bases from V and 1 base from J, with 13 bases between. This CDR3 has 15 amino acids. Germline CDR1 reads SNHLY; CDR2 reads FYNGKV (reference sequence). CDR3 DNA, as far as it was read: TGTGCCAGCAGCTCCCCGGGGGGGGCGAACACAGAAGTCTTC. Translated: CASSSPGGANTEVF. The entire CDR3 protein is CASSSPGGANTEVFF.

Regarding this clone: Gene names refer to mouse genes. The covered CDR3 bases are TGCTCCAGCACAGGGGCAGAAACGCTGTAT. The encoded protein is CSSTGAETLY. The whole CDR3 reads CSSTGAETLYF. V usage is TRBV23 and J usage is TRBJ2-3; the table's D gene call, TRBD1, was not cross checked with the DNA. The DNA ends 1 residue before the CDR3 does, and the rest of the CDR3 is filled in from the germline J gene. Germline V gene lookup returns CDR1 KGHTA and CDR2 FQNQQP. This CDR3 spans 11 amino acids.

Comment on this clone: Mouse germline and gene names are used. The read halts 1 residue ahead of the CDR3 end, with the missing end drawn from the germline J gene. This rearrangement joins TRBV15 to TRBJ1-4; 7 bases align to TRBD1. Germline CDR1 and CDR2: SGHND and FRSKSL. V lost 10 bases and J lost 3; bases outside the gene matches: 2. This CDR3 region has 12 residues. CDR3 bases read: TGTGCCACCAGGGGGACCAACGAAAGATTATTT. Protein sequence: CATRGTNERLF. In full, the CDR3 is CATRGTNERLFF.

Of note for this clone: All gene names here are mouse names. The read ends 1 residue early relative to the CDR3; the germline J gene fills the gap. The chain joins TRBV20 to TRBJ1-5; unclear D gene. The CDR3 has 13 residues. V lost 0 bases to trimming and J lost 0 bases, with 3 bases between them. The germline V gene has CDR1 GFQATS and CDR2 STVNSAI. The covered CDR3 bases are TGTGGTGCTAGGGACATTAACAACCAGGCTCCGCTT. This encodes CGARDINNQAPL. The entire CDR3 sequence reads CGARDINNQAPLF.

As regards this clone: All gene names here are mouse names. The read finishes 1 residue shy of the CDR3 end, and the germline J gene is used to complete it. The chain couples TRBV15 to TRBJ2-3; TRBD1 is a possible D gene (6 bases). This CDR3 has 14 residues. CDR1 is SGHND, CDR2 FRSKSL, per germline. Trimming removed 6 bases from V and 0 bases from J, with 10 bases in between. CDR3 DNA, as far as it was read: TGTGCCAGCAGGGGGACAATTAGTGCAGAAACGCTGTAT. Translated: CASRGTISAETLY. The entire CDR3 sequence reads CASRGTISAETLYF. Combining the CDR3 with reference TRBV15 and TRBJ2-3 gives the whole variable domain DAGVTQTPRHEVAEKGQTIILKCEPVSGHNDLFWYRQTKIQGLELLSYFRSKSLMEDGGAFKDRFKAEMLNSSFSTLKIQPTEPKDSAVYLCASRGTISAETLYFGSGTRLTVL.

Details on this clone: Gene names are the mouse ones. Read sequence stops 1 residue before the CDR3 end, and the germline J gene provides the missing end. The chain carries TRBV26 and TRBJ2-2; TRBD2 is a possible D gene (5 bases). Deletions cut 0 bases from V and 0 bases from J, with 8 bases between. This CDR3 contains 16 residues. CDR1 KGHPV and CDR2 FQNQEV come from the germline V gene (reference sequence). The sequenced CDR3 bases are TGTGCCAGCAGTCTGTCATGGGGTGCAAACACCGGGCAGCTCTAC. It is translated as CASSLSWGANTGQLY. The CDR3 as a whole reads CASSLSWGANTGQLYF. Supplemented by reference TRBV26 and TRBJ2-2, the full variable domain reads NSKVIQTPRYLVKGQGQKAKMRCIPEKGHPVVFWYQQNKNNEFKFLINFQNQEVLQQIDMTEKRFSAECPSNSPCSLEIQSSEAGDSALYLCASSLSWGANTGQLYFGEGSKLTVL.

On this clone: The gene names here belong to mouse. The sequenced part of the CDR3 DNA is TGTGCCAGCAGCTACTGGGGAGCAAACACCGGGCAGCTCTAC. It is translated as CASSYWGANTGQLY. The CDR3 in full is CASSYWGANTGQLYF. The chain uses TRBV4 and TRBJ2-2; tentatively, D is TRBD2 (6 bases). The CDR3 is cut off 1 residue early in the read; its end comes from the germline J gene. The CDR3 spans 15 residues. Trimming removed 3 bases at V and 0 bases at J, with 8 bases between. Germline loops: CDR1 LGHDT, CDR2 YNNKQL (reference sequence).

A remark on this clone: Mouse names are used for the genes. The DNA ends 1 residue before the CDR3 does, and the rest of the CDR3 is filled in from the germline J gene. The chain recombines TRBV13-2 with TRBJ2-3; D remains ambiguous. V shed 0 bases and J shed 3 bases, with 2 bases lying between them. This CDR3 region has 12 residues. Germline-derived CDR1 and CDR2 are NNHNN and SYGAGS (reference sequence). The CDR3 region is CASGDGAETLYF. The sequenced CDR3 bases are TGTGCCAGCGGTGATGGGGCAGAAACGCTGTAT.

This clone has a handful of counts. The gene symbols are mouse symbols. The read gets to within 1 residue of the CDR3 end, and the germline J gene fills in the rest. V is TRBV20 and J is TRBJ1-2, with D hard to call. The CDR3 consists of 13 residues. Germline CDR1 reads GFQATS; CDR2 reads STVNSAI. With 0 bases removed from V and 2 bases from J, the gap between germline ends came to 7 bases. CDR3 amino acids: CGARDPQNSDYTF. CDR3 DNA (partial): TGTGGTGCTAGGGATCCCCAGAACTCCGACTACACC.

Worth noting for this clone: Genes and germline come from the mouse. The read falls 1 residue short of the CDR3 end, and the missing part is taken from the germline J gene. The V call is TRBV26, the J call TRBJ2-1; no reliable D call. With 4 bases removed from V and 3 bases from J, the gap between germline ends came to 4 bases. This CDR3 has 12 residues. Germline CDR1 is KGHPV and CDR2 is FQNQEV (reference sequence). This chain's CDR3 is CASSHSYAEQFF. Incomplete CDR3 DNA: TGTGCCAGCAGTCACAGCTATGCTGAGCAGTTC.

Remarks on this clone: Germline and genes: mouse. The sequenced part of the CDR3 DNA is TGTGCCTGGAGTCTGGGGGGGGGCCAAGACACCCAGTAC. Its translation is CAWSLGGGQDTQY. In full, the CDR3 is CAWSLGGGQDTQYF. The V and J genes are TRBV31 and TRBJ2-5; 7 bases line up with TRBD2. The read ends 1 residue before the CDR3 terminus; that terminus is restored from the germline J gene. This CDR3 has 14 residues. Trimming removed 0 bases from V and 2 bases from J; junction bases left unmatched: 2. Germline V CDR1 and CDR2: GKSSPN, SITVG.

Remarks on this clone: The gene names given are mouse names. The read is 1 residue too short to cover the CDR3 end, so that end is filled in from the germline J gene. V usage is TRBV26 and J usage is TRBJ2-2; D ambiguous. This CDR3 comprises 10 residues. CDR1 KGHPV and CDR2 FQNQEV come from the germline V gene (reference sequence). Trimming pared 6 bases from V and 6 bases from J, leaving 2 bases between. CDR3 sequence reads: CASRAGQLYF. The covered CDR3 bases are TGTGCCAGCAGGGCCGGGCAGCTCTAC.

With respect to this clone: These gene names are mouse names. The read stops 1 residue short of the end of the CDR3; the missing end is completed from the germline J gene. The chain uses TRBV26 and TRBJ2-2; the D gene is possibly TRBD1 (6 bases). Looked up from germline, CDR1 is KGHPV and CDR2 is FQNQEV (reference sequence). The CDR3 has 14 amino acids. The V end lost 4 bases, the J end lost 1 base, and 7 bases lay between the germline ends. CDR3 residues: CASSQGQNTGQLYF. The covered CDR3 bases are TGTGCCAGCAGTCAGGGACAAAACACCGGGCAGCTCTAC.

This clone was seen a few times. Genes and germline come from the mouse. The CDR3 region is CASSRTPNSDYTF. The sequenced part of the CDR3 DNA is TGTGCCAGCAGTCGGACACCAAACTCCGACTACACC. The V and J genes are TRBV26 and TRBJ1-2; TRBD1 might be the D (5 bases). The DNA ends 1 residue before the CDR3 does, and the rest of the CDR3 is filled in from the germline J gene. Germline lookup yields CDR1 KGHPV and CDR2 FQNQEV (reference sequence). V was pared by 4 bases and J by 0 bases, with 6 bases between. The CDR3 sequence is 13 residues long.